The 21 T cell receptor beta chains below come from one sample, sequenced in a study of shared clonotypes between healthy human individuals. Assay: immunoSEQ multiplex PCR; the TCRdb copy retains only in-frame clones and omits some. Of some 1,900,000 clones listed, about 95% were seen once; the top ten hold more than 0.95%. Terminally differentiated effector memory CD45RA+ cells were excluded from the naive CD8 cells, which were CD45RO-negative and positively selected for CCR7. The sample taken for sequencing was naive CD8+ T cells sorted from blood. The receptor source for this set is a man younger than 30 in good health.

The chain joins TRBV18 to TRBJ2-7; 8 bases match TRBD1. The V segment lost 3 bases and the J segment 2 bases; nucleotides outside the gene matches: 9. This CDR3 is built from 16 residues. CDR1 and CDR2 from the germline V gene are KGHSH and LQKENI. CDR3 loop: CASSPPAGQGPYEQYF. CDR3 bases: TGTGCCAGCTCACCTCCCGCAGGACAGGGTCCCTACGAGCAGTACTTC.

V usage is TRBV29-1 and J usage is TRBJ2-1; D is ambiguous. Germline V CDR1 and CDR2: SQVTM, ANQGSEA. V shed 1 base and J shed 0 bases, with 13 bases lying between them. This CDR3 region has 16 residues. The CDR3 DNA is TGCAGCGTTGAAGCCCCTTCGGAGACCTCCTACAATGAGCAGTTCTTC. Encoded protein: CSVEAPSETSYNEQFF.

Here the CDR3 DNA reads TGTGCCAGCACCCCCGAGGTGGCCGGCTGGGATGAGCAGTTCTTC. It translates to CASTPEVAGWDEQFF. The chain combines TRBV7-9 with TRBJ2-1; no firm D call. The V end was cut by 7 bases, the J end by 8 bases, with 21 bases between. Germline V gene sequence: CDR1 SEHNR, CDR2 FQNEAQ (reference sequence). CDR3 size: 15 residues.

The V call is TRBV5-4, the J call TRBJ2-2; the match to TRBD2 covers 9 bases. This CDR3 is 19 amino acids long. Trimming cost V 4 bases and J 2 bases; bases outside gene matches: 15. Germline loops: CDR1 SGHNT, CDR2 YYREEE (reference sequence). CDR3 coding DNA: TGTGCCAGCAGCATTCATAGCGGGGGCGTTAAAAGTAACACCGGGGAGCTGTTTTTT. Translating gives CASSIHSGGVKSNTGELFF.

The V and J genes are TRBV7-6 and TRBJ2-2, with D unresolved. CDR3 length: 13 amino acids. Per germline, CDR1 SGHVS and CDR2 FNYEAQ. V lost 4 bases to trimming and J lost 4 bases, with 7 bases between them. The CDR3 nucleotides are TGTGCCAGCAGCTCCGGTGTCACCGGGGAGCTGTTTTTT. It translates to CASSSGVTGELFF.

The chain joins TRBV2 to TRBJ2-1; no firm D call. The CDR3 extends over 12 amino acids. CDR1 and CDR2 from the germline V gene are SNHLY and FYNNEI. Trimming pared 11 bases from V and 6 bases from J, leaving 14 bases between. The CDR3 coding sequence is TGTGCCCGCCTCGGGCTTCCCAATGAGCAGTTCTTC. This encodes CARLGLPNEQFF.

This CDR3 reads CASSLKQGGHYEQYF. CDR3 in DNA: TGCGCCAGCAGCTTAAAACAGGGGGGCCACTACGAGCAGTACTTC. This chain uses TRBV5-1 with TRBJ2-7, with 8 bases that match TRBD1. The germline V gene encodes CDR1 SGHRS and CDR2 YFSETQ. This CDR3 comprises 15 residues. The ends lost 2 bases at V and 3 bases at J; junction bases unmatched: 7.

This rearrangement joins TRBV28 to TRBJ1-1; D possibly corresponds to TRBD1 (6 bases). Germline V CDR1 and CDR2: MDHEN, SYDVKM. This CDR3 contains 14 residues. Trimming shortened V by 2 bases and J by 5 bases, and 12 bases separated the two germline ends. In DNA, the CDR3 is TGTGCCAGCAGTTTAAGTATCAGGGGTACTGAAGCTTTCTTT. Its protein product is CASSLSIRGTEAFF.

The CDR3 DNA reads as TGTGCCAGCAGTGACAGGACATCGGCTAACGGCTACACCTTC. Amino acid sequence: CASSDRTSANGYTF. The V gene is TRBV6-1, the J gene TRBJ1-2, with a tentative D call TRBD1 (5 bases). Germline assignment: CDR1 MNHNS and CDR2 SASEGT. This CDR3 spans 14 amino acids. V was trimmed by 3 bases and J by 8 bases, leaving 16 bases between them.

The genes are TRBV7-8 and TRBJ2-3; 9 nucleotides line up with TRBD1. Trimming cost V 6 bases and J 4 bases; bases outside gene matches: 14. This CDR3 is 17 amino acids long. Germline V gene data show CDR1 as SGHVS and CDR2 as FQNEAQ. The CDR3 DNA is TGTGCCAGCAGGGTCACAGGGGGCCCAATCACCGCAGATACGCAGTATTTT. Translating it yields CASRVTGGPITADTQYF.

Regarding this clone: This same CDR3 is encoded by further DNA sequences in the sample. The chain links TRBV6-5 to TRBJ1-5; 7 nucleotides match TRBD1. The germline V gene has CDR1 MNHEY and CDR2 SVGAGI. V gave up 5 bases and J gave up 0 bases; unmatched junction bases: 4. The CDR3 contains 15 residues. The CDR3: CASSPGTASNQPQHF. The DNA of the CDR3 is TGTGCCAGCAGTCCCGGGACAGCTAGCAATCAGCCCCAGCATTTT.

The CDR3 DNA reads as TGTGCCAGCAGCTCCCCACCCAGGGGTATCAATGAGCAGTTCTTC. This translates into CASSSPPRGINEQFF. The chain uses TRBV7-9 and TRBJ2-1, with D possibly being TRBD1 (6 bases). The germline CDR1 and CDR2 sequences are SEHNR and FQNEAQ (reference sequence). Trimming took off 4 bases at V and 6 bases at J, with 16 bases between the two ends. CDR3 length: 15 residues.

This clone was counted a few times. The V gene is TRBV7-9, the J gene TRBJ1-2, with no clear D. Germline values: CDR1 SEHNR, CDR2 FQNEAQ (reference sequence). Trimming took off 3 bases at V and 6 bases at J, with 8 bases between the two ends. The CDR3 is made up of 12 amino acids. Here the CDR3 reads CASSFLHNGYTF. The CDR3 DNA reads TGTGCCAGCAGCTTCCTTCACAATGGCTACACCTTC. The whole variable domain, filled in from reference TRBV7-9 and TRBJ1-2, reads DTGVSQNPRHKITKRGQNVTFRCDPISEHNRLYWYRQTLGQGPEFLTYFQNEAQLEKSRLLSDRFSAERPKGSFSTLEIQRTEQGDSAMYLCASSFLHNGYTFGSGTRLTVV.

V is TRBV28 and J is TRBJ1-1, with 7 bases fitting TRBD1. CDR1 is MDHEN, CDR2 SYDVKM, per germline. The ends lost 4 bases at V and 7 bases at J; junction bases unmatched: 21. The CDR3 has 18 amino acids. The CDR3 DNA follows: TGTGCCAGCAGTTCCAACGAGCTGGACAGGACCCGATGGGGTGAAGCTTTCTTT. Amino acids: CASSSNELDRTRWGEAFF. Drawing the rest from reference TRBV28 and TRBJ1-1, the complete variable domain is DVKVTQSSRYLVKRTGEKVFLECVQDMDHENMFWYRQDPGLGLRLIYFSYDVKMKEKGDIPEGYSVSREKKERFSLILESASTNQTSMYLCASSSNELDRTRWGEAFFGQGTRLTVV.

The genes are TRBV7-2 and TRBJ2-7, with D possibly matching TRBD1 (5 bases). The germline V and J ends were trimmed by 4 bases and 4 bases, with 11 bases remaining between them. Germline V CDR1 and CDR2: SGHTA, FQGNSA. This CDR3 is 13 amino acids long. CDR3 nucleotides: TGTGCCAGCAGCTCTATGACAGTTTACGAGCAGTACTTC. It specifies CASSSMTVYEQYF.

The chain couples TRBV7-9 to TRBJ2-5; 14 bases align to TRBD2. CDR1 is SEHNR, CDR2 FQNEAQ, per germline (reference sequence). J gave up 4 bases and V 7 bases, and 8 bases lay outside the gene matches. This CDR3 has 16 amino acids. CDR3 bases: TGTGCCAGCACTTTTGGGACTAGCGGGAGCTCAGAGACCCAGTACTTC. Amino acid sequence: CASTFGTSGSSETQYF.

The chain combines TRBV7-9 with TRBJ1-4, with TRBD1 as a possible D gene (5 bases). This CDR3 comprises 13 residues. Trimming took off 0 bases at V and 6 bases at J, with 5 bases between the two ends. Germline V gene data show CDR1 as SEHNR and CDR2 as FQNEAQ (reference sequence). The CDR3 DNA is TGTGCCAGCAGCTTAGCGGGGGATGAAAAACTGTTTTTT. Its protein is CASSLAGDEKLFF.

This clone has more than one count but fewer than ten. J is TRBJ2-3 and V is TRBV5-4; D possibly matches TRBD1 or TRBD2 (5 bases each). The CDR3 runs to 13 residues. CDR1 and CDR2 (germline): SGHNT, YYREEE (reference sequence). V was shortened by 4 bases and J by 6 bases, with 12 bases between the two germline ends. CDR3 bases: TGTGCCAGCAGCCCGGTAGGGACGGATACGCAGTATTTT. Translating gives CASSPVGTDTQYF.

The CDR3 sequence is CASSFAGSSYNSPLHF. DNA for the CDR3: TGTGCCAGCAGCTTTGCCGGGAGCTCCTATAATTCACCCCTCCACTTT. This chain joins TRBV13 and TRBJ1-6; D ambiguous. This CDR3 has 16 amino acids. Trimming left V 3 bases short and J 0 bases short, with 9 bases between. In germline, CDR1 is PRHDT, CDR2 FYEKMQ (reference sequence).

This clone has just one count. The genes are TRBV5-1 and TRBJ2-7; maybe TRBD2 (7 bases). Germline assignment: CDR1 SGHRS and CDR2 YFSETQ. V gave up 0 bases and J gave up 3 bases, with 13 bases separating them. This CDR3 is built from 15 residues. For the CDR3, the DNA is TGCGCCAGCAGCTTGGCGGAGGGGGGGCGCTACGAGCAGTACTTC. Encoded protein: CASSLAEGGRYEQYF.

The chain links TRBV2 to TRBJ2-3; 7 nucleotides align to TRBD2. V lost 1 base, J lost 3 bases, and 10 bases stayed unmatched. The CDR3 loop spans 17 amino acids. The germline V gene encodes CDR1 SNHLY and CDR2 FYNNEI. CDR3 amino acids: CASSEVMAGEGTDTQYF. CDR3 nucleotides: TGTGCCAGCAGTGAAGTAATGGCGGGAGAAGGGACAGATACGCAGTATTTT.